This TCR beta chain was sequenced in a study of blood T cell repertoires in COVID-19. At the level of the study: T cells, B-cell-depleted T cells, or PBMCs provided the cDNA or gDNA that served as material.

Method: immunoSEQ multiplex PCR; TCRdb's copy keeps in-frame clones and lacks some. The sample has about 160,000 clones, roughly 90% seen once; the top ten hold over 4%. With 6 bases clipped from V and 0 bases from J, the junction kept 7 bases outside the gene matches. The CDR3 spans 16 residues. Germline CDR1 reads MNHEY; CDR2 reads SMNVEV (reference sequence). This study enrolled people aged roughly 18 to 89 from about two dozen US geographic areas. Participant-given clinical history determined each cohort assignment. What was sequenced was PBMCs or T cells enriched from blood (not recorded which). The V call is TRBV27, the J call TRBJ1-3, with 8 nucleotides matching TRBD1. The origin of this receptor is a woman in her 40s who had been exposed to COVID-19. The CDR3 protein is CASRGDRTSSGNTIYF. The CDR3 region has the DNA TGTGCCAGCAGGGGGGACAGGACCAGCTCTGGAAACACCATATATTTT.